This T cell receptor beta chain is drawn from a study of blood T cells in healthy people across ages. Overall study results and limits: The CMV status of each donor remained undetermined, and this could have confounded shifts in expanded clonotypes. Samples with more naive T cells showed higher observed beta diversity. Researchers judged that diversity estimates from one million T cells fell short of true values.

The trim removed 4 bases at V and 5 bases at J, leaving 4 bases unmatched. The CDR3 runs to 14 residues. The germline CDR1 and CDR2 sequences are MNHEY and SMNVEV (reference sequence). Notes on this clonotype: Its specificity is not known.

The use of a sample-barcoded 5' primer and a J-beta primer mix characterized a second PCR of about 6 to 11 cycles. Every sample gave at least 3 million paired-end reads containing CDR3. TCRdb itself ran the 5' RACE reads through MiXCR, one entry per CDR3 protein. The sample lists about 1.6 million distinct CDR3 sequences; 34% were seen once. V is TRBV27 and J is TRBJ2-1, with TRBD2 matching 8 bases. Material: blood. This sequence originates from a woman in her 30s in good health. In DNA, the CDR3 is TGTGCCAGCAGTTGGGACGGGAGGGACAATGAGCAGTTCTTC. Its translation: CASSWDGRDNEQFF.